The T cell receptor beta chain described here comes from a study of CD8 T cells in Susac syndrome. The germline V and J ends were trimmed by 6 bases and 7 bases, with 9 bases remaining between them. This CDR3 comprises 11 residues. The RNA, roughly 0.45 to 1 ug, was put through reverse transcription using random hexamers. The method of amplification for TCR beta CDR3 was immunoSEQ multiplex PCR, covering 54 Vbeta and 13 Jbeta. TCRdb called the immunoSEQ multiplex PCR reads again in MiXCR, with one record for every CDR3 protein. The data contain 250,000 to 300,000 distinct CDR3 sequences, 70% to 90% of them singletons. The patients serving as multiple sclerosis controls were treatment-naive. They had stable or active relapsing-remitting disease and fulfilled revised McDonald criteria.

The gene calls are TRBV12-3 or TRBV12-4 and TRBJ1-1, with D maybe TRBD1 (5 bases). The receptor's source is a human donor with multiple sclerosis. Sequencing input: CD8+ T cells from PBMCs. CDR3 residues: CASRLGGEAFF. CDR3 DNA: TGTGCCAGCAGGCTGGGGGGTGAAGCTTTCTTT.